This T cell receptor beta chain was observed in a study of blood T cells in healthy people across ages. A sample-barcoded 5' primer and a J-beta primer mix were used in a second PCR of roughly 7 to 11 cycles. Each CDR3 protein gets one entry after TCRdb re-called the 5' RACE reads with MiXCR. The sample holds over 1.5 million distinct CDR3 sequences, roughly 52% seen once. CDR3 length: 15 amino acids. With 0 bases removed from V and 6 bases from J, the gap between germline ends came to 14 bases. Per germline, CDR1 SEHNR and CDR2 FQNEAQ (reference sequence). Every donor gave ten milliliters of peripheral blood.

The J gene is TRBJ2-5, the V gene TRBV7-9; D gene ambiguous. Sequenced: blood. The clonotype comes from a woman between 40 and 55 years old in good health. CDR3 nucleotide sequence: TGTGCCAGCAGCTTAGCGTCAGAAGTGGGGAAGACCCAGTACTTC. This encodes CASSLASEVGKTQYF.